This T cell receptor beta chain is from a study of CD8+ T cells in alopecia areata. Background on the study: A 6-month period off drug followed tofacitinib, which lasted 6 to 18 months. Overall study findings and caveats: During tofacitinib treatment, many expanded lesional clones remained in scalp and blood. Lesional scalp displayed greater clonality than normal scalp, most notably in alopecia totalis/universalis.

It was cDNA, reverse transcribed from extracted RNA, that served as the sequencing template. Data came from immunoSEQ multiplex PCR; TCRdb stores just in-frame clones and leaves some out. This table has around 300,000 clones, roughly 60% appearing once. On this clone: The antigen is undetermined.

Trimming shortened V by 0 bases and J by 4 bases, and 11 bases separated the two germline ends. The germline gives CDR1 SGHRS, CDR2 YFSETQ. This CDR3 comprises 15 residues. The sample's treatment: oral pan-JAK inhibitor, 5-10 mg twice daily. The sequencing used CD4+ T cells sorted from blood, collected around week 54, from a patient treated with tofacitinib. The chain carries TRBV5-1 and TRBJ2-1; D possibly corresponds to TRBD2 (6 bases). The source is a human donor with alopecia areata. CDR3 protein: CASSLVPSAYNEQFF. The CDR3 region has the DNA TGCGCCAGCAGCTTGGTGCCTAGCGCTTACAATGAGCAGTTCTTC.